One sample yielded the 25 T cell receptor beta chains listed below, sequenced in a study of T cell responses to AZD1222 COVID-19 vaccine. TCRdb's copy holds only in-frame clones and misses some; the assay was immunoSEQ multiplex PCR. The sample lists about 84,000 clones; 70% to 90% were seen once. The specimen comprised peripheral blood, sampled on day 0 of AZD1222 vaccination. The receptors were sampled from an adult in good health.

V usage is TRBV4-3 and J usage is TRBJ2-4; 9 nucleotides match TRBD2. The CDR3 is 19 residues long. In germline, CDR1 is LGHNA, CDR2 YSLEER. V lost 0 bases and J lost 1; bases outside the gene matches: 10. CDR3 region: CASSQDRREGLGAKNIQYF. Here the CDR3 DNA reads TGCGCCAGCAGCCAAGATAGGCGGGAGGGCCTGGGGGCCAAAAACATTCAGTACTTC.

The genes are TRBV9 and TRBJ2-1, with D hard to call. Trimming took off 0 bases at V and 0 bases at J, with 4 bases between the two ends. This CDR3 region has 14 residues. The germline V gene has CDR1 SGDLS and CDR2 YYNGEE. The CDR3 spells CASSVGSSYNEQFF. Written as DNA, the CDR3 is TGTGCCAGCAGCGTAGGTAGCTCCTACAATGAGCAGTTCTTC.

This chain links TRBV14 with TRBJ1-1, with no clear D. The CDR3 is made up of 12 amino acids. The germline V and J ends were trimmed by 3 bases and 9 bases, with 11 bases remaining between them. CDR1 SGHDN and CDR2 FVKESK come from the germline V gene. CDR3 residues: CASSHGRGKAFF. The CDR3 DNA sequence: TGTGCCAGCAGCCACGGGCGAGGGAAAGCTTTCTTT. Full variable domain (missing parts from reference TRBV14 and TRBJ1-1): EAGVTQFPSHSVIEKGQTVTLRCDPISGHDNLYWYRRVMGKEIKFLLHFVKESKQDESGMPNNRFLAERTGGTYSTLKVQPAELEDSGVYFCASSHGRGKAFFGQGTRLTVV.

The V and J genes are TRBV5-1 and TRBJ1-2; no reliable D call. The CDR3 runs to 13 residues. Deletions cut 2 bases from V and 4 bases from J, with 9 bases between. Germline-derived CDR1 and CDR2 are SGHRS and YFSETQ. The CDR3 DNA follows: TGCGCCAGCAGCTTCGACCTGGGCTATGGCTACACCTTC. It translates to CASSFDLGYGYTF.

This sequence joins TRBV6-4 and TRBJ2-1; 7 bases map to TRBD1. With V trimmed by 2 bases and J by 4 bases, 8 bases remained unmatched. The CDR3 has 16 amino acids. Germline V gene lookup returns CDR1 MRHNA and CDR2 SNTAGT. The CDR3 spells CASSDRDSQSYNEQFF. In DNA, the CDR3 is TGTGCCAGCAGTGACCGGGACAGCCAAAGTTACAATGAGCAGTTCTTC.

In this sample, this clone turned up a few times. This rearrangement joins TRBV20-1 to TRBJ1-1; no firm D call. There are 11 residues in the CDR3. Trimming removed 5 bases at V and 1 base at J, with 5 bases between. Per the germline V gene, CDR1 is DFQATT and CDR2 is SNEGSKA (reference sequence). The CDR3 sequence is CSAPENTEAFF. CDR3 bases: TGCAGTGCTCCAGAGAACACTGAAGCTTTCTTT.

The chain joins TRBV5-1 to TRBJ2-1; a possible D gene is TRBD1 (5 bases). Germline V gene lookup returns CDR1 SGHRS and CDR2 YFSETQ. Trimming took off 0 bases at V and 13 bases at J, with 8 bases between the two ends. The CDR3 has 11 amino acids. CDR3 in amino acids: CASSLEGEQFF. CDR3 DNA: TGCGCCAGCAGCTTGGAAGGGGAACAGTTCTTC.

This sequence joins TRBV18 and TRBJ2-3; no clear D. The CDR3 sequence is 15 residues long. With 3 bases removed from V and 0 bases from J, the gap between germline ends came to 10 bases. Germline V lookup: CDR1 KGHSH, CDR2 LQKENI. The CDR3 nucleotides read TGTGCCAGCTCACCCGGGCACTCTAGCACAGATACGCAGTATTTT. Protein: CASSPGHSSTDTQYF.

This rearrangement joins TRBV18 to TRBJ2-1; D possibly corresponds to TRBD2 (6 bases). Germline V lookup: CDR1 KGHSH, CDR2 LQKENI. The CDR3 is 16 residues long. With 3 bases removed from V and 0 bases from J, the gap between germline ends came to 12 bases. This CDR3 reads CASSPLQAGSYNEQFF. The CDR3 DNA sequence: TGTGCCAGCTCACCTCTACAAGCGGGCTCCTACAATGAGCAGTTCTTC.

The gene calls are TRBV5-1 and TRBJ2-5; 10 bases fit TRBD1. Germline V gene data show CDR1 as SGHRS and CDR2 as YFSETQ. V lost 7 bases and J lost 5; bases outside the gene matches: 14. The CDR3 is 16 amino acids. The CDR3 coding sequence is TGCGCCAGCTCTCGAGCCGGGACAGGGGAGATGGAGACCCAGTACTTC. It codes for CASSRAGTGEMETQYF.

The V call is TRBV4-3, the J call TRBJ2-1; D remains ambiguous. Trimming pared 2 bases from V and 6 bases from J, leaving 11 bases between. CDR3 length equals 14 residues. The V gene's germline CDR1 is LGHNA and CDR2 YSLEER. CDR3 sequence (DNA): TGCGCCAGCAGCCAAATGGAGTCCGTCAATGAGCAGTTCTTC. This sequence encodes CASSQMESVNEQFF.

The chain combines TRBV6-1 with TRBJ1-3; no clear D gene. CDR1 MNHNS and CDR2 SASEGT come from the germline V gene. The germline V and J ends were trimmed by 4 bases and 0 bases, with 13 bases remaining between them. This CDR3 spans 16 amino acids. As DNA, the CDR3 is TGTGCCAGCAGTGTTGTTGGCAGCAGCTCTGGAAACACCATATATTTT. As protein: CASSVVGSSSGNTIYF.

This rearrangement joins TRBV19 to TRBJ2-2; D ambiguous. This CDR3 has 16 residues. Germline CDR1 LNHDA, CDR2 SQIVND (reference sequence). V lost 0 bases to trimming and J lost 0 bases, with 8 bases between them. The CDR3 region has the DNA TGTGCCAGTAGTATAGATCACCTGACGAACACCGGGGAGCTGTTTTTT. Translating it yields CASSIDHLTNTGELFF.

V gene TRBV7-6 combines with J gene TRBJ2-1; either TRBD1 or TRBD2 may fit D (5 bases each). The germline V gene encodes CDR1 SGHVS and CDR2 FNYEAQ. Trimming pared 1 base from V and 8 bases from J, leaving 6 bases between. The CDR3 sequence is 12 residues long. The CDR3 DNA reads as TGTGCCAGCAGCTTAGTGGGACATGAGCAGTTCTTC. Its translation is CASSLVGHEQFF. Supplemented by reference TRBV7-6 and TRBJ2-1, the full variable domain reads GAGVSQSPRYKVTKRGQDVALRCDPISGHVSLYWYRQALGQGPEFLTYFNYEAQQDKSGLPNDRFSAERPEGSISTLTIQRTEQRDSAMYRCASSLVGHEQFFGPGTRLTVL.

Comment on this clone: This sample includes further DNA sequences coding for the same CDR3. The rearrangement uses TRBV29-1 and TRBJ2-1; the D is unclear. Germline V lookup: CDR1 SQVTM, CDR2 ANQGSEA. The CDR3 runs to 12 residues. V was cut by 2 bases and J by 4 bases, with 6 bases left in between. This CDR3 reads CSVEKGYNEQFF. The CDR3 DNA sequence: TGCAGCGTTGAAAAGGGTTACAATGAGCAGTTCTTC.

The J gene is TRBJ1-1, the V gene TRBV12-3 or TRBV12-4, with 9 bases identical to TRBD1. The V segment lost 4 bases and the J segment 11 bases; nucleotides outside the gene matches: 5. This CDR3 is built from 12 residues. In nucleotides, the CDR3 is TGTGCCAGCAGTTCGGGGACAGGGAGGGCTTTCTTT. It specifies CASSSGTGRAFF.

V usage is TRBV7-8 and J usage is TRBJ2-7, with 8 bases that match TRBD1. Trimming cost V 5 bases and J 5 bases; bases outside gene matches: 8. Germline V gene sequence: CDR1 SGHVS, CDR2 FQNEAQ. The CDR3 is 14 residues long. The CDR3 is CASSPLDRADEQYF. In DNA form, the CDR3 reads TGTGCCAGCAGCCCCCTGGACAGGGCCGACGAGCAGTACTTC.

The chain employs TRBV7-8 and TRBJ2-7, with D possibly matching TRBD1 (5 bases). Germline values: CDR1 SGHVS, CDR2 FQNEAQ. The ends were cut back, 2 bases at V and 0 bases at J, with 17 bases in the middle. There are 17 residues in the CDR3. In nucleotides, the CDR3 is TGTGCCAGCAGCTTACCCCCTGGCAGGGTAGGCTCCTACGAGCAGTACTTC. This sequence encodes CASSLPPGRVGSYEQYF.

The CDR3 loop is CASSPPDSYNEQFF. The CDR3 DNA reads as TGTGCCAGCAGCCCACCGGACTCCTACAATGAGCAGTTCTTC. This chain connects TRBV13 to TRBJ2-1; D uncertain. The ends were cut back, 5 bases at V and 0 bases at J, with 8 bases in the middle. This CDR3 is 14 amino acids long. Germline CDR1 reads PRHDT; CDR2 reads FYEKMQ (reference sequence).

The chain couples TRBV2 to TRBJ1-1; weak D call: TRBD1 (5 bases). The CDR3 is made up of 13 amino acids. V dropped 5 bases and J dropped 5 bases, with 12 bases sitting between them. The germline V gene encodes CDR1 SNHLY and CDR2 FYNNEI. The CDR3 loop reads CASSSQGYTEAFF. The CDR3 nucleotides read TGTGCCAGCAGTTCGCAGGGTTATACTGAAGCTTTCTTT. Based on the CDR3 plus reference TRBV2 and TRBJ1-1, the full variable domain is EPEVTQTPSHQVTQMGQEVILRCVPISNHLYFYWYRQILGQKVEFLVSFYNNEISEKSEIFDDQFSVERPDGSNFTLKIRSTKLEDSAMYFCASSSQGYTEAFFGQGTRLTVV.

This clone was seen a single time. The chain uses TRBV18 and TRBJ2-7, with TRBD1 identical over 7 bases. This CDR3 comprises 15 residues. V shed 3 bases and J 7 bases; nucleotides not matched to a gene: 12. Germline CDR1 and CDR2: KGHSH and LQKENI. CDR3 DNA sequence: TGTGCCAGCTCACCCCGGGACAGCCTTATCAGTGAGCAGTACTTC. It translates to CASSPRDSLISEQYF.

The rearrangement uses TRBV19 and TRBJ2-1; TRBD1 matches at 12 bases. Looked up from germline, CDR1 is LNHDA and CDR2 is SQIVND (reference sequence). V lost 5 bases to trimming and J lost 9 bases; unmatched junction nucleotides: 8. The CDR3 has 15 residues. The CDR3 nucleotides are TGTGCCAGTAGTCCGGCCGGGACAGGGGGCACTGAGCAGTTCTTC. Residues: CASSPAGTGGTEQFF.

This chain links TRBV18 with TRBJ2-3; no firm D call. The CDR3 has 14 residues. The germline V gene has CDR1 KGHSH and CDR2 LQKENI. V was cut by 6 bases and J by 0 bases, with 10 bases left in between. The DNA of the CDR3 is TGTGCCAGCTCGCCGATCCCTAGCACAGATACGCAGTATTTT. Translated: CASSPIPSTDTQYF.

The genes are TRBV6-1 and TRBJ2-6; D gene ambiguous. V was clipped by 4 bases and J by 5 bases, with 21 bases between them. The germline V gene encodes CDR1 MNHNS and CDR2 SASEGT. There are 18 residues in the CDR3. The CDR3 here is CASSVSTECNNRANVLTF. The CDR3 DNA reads TGTGCCAGCAGTGTCAGTACGGAATGTAACAATCGGGCCAACGTCCTGACTTTC.

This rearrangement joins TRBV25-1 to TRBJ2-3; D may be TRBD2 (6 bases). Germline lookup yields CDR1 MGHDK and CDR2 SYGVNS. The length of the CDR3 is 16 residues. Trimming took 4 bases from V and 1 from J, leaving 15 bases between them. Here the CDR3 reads CASSALSGRGTDTQYF. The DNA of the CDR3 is TGTGCCAGCAGTGCCCTTAGCGGAAGGGGCACAGATACGCAGTATTTT.